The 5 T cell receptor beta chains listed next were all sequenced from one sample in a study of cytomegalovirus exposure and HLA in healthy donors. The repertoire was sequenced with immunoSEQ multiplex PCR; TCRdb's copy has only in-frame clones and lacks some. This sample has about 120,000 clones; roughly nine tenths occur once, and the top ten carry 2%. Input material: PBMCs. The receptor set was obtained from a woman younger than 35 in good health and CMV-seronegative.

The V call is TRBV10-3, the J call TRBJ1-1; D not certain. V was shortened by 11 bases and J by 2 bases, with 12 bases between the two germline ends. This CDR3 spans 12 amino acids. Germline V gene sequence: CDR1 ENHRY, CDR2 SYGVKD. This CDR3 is CASTRGNTEAFF. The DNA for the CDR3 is TGTGCCTCTACTCGGGGAAACACTGAAGCTTTCTTT.

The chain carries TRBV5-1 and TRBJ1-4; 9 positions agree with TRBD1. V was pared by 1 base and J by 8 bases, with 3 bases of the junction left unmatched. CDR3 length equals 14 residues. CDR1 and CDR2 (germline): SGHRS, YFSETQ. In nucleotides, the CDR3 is TGCGCCAGCAGCTTGTTACAGGGGGCGGAAAAACTGTTTTTT. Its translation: CASSLLQGAEKLFF.

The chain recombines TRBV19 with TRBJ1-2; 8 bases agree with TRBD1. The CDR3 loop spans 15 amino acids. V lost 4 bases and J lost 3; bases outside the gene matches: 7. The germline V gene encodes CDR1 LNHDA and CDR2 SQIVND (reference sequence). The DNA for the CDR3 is TGTGCCAGTAGTACTCAAAGGACAGGGTACTATGGCTACACCTTC. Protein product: CASSTQRTGYYGYTF. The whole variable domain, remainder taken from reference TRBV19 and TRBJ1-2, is DGGITQSPKYLFRKEGQNVTLSCEQNLNHDAMYWYRQDPGQGLRLIYYSQIVNDFQKGDIAEGYSVSREKKESFPLTVTSAQKNPTAFYLCASSTQRTGYYGYTFGSGTRLTVV.

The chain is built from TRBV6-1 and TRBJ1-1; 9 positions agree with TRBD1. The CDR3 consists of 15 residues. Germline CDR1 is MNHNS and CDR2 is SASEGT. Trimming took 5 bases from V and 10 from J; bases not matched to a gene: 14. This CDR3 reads CASSRPNAGTGSAFF. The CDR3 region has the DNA TGTGCCAGCAGTCGCCCTAATGCGGGGACAGGGTCAGCTTTCTTT.

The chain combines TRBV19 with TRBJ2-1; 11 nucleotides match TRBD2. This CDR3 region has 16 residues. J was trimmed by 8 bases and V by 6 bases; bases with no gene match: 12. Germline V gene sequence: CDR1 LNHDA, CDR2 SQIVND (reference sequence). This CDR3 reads CASSLSGRGISDEQFF. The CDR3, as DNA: TGTGCCAGTAGCCTTAGCGGGAGGGGTATCTCAGATGAGCAGTTCTTC.